This T cell receptor (beta chain) emerged from a study of blood T cell repertoires in COVID-19. About the study: Material from acute and convalescent COVID-19 was sourced from the United States, Italy and Spain.

There are 13 residues in the CDR3. V dropped 3 bases and J dropped 5 bases, with 10 bases sitting between them. TCRdb's table, derived via immunoSEQ multiplex PCR, lists solely in-frame clones and lacks some. This table has approximately 190,000 clones, more than 70% appearing once. The chain uses TRBV12-3 or TRBV12-4 and TRBJ1-1; possible D gene TRBD1, 5 bases. This sequence was found in a woman between 40 and 55 years old who had recovered from COVID-19. Sequenced sample: peripheral blood. DNA for the CDR3: TGTGCCAGCAGTTTCGGGGGAGGGACTGAAGCTTTCTTT. Translation gives CASSFGGGTEAFF.